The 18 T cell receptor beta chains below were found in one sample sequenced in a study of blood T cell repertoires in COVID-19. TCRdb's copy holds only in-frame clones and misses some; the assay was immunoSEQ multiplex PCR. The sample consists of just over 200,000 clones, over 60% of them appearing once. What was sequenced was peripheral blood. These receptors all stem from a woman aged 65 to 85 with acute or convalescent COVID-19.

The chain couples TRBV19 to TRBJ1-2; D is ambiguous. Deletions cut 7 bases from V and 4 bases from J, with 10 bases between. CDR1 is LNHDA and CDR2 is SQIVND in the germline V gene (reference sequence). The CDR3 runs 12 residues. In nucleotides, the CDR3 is TGTGCCAGTACGTCACAGTTCTATGGCTACACCTTC. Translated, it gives CASTSQFYGYTF.

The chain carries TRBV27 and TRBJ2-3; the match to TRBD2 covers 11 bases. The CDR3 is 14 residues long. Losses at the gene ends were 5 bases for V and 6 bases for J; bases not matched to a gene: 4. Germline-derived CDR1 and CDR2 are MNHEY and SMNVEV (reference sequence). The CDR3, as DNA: TGTGCCAGCAGTCCACTAGCGGGAGTTGATACGCAGTATTTT. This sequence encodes CASSPLAGVDTQYF.

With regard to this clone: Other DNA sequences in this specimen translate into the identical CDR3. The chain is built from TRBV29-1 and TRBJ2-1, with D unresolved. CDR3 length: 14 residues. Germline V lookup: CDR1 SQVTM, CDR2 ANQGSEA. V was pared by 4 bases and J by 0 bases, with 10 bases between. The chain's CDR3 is CSVVLWSSYNEQFF. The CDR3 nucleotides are TGCAGCGTTGTGCTGTGGAGCTCCTACAATGAGCAGTTCTTC.

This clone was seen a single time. CDR3 residues: CASSPRQASSGYTF. The CDR3 DNA is TGTGCCAGCAGTCCCCGACAGGCCTCTAGTGGCTACACCTTC. The chain carries TRBV28 and TRBJ1-2; D might be TRBD1 (6 bases). This CDR3 contains 14 residues. CDR1 and CDR2 from the germline V gene are MDHEN and SYDVKM. Trimming removed 5 bases at V and 7 bases at J, with 17 bases between.

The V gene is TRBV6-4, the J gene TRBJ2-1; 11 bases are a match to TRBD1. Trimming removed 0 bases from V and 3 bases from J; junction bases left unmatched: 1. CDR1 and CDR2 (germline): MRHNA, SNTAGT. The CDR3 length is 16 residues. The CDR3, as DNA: TGTGCCAGCAGTGACTCCGGGACAGGGGGCTACAATGAGCAGTTCTTC. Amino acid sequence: CASSDSGTGGYNEQFF.

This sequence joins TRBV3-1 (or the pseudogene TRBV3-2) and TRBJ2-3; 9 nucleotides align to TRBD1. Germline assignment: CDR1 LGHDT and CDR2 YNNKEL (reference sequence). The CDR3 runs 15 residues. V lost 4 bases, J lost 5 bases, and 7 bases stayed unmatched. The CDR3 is CASSPRDRVVDTQYF. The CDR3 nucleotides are TGTGCCAGCAGCCCGCGGGACAGGGTTGTAGATACGCAGTATTTT.

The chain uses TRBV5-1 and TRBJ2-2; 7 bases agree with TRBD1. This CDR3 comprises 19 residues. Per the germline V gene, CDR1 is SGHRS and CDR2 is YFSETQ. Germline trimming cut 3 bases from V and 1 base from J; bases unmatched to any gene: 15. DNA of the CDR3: TGCGCCAGCAGCTCCCCAAAAGACAGGGCAGACGTGAACACCGGGGAGCTGTTTTTT. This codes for CASSSPKDRADVNTGELFF.

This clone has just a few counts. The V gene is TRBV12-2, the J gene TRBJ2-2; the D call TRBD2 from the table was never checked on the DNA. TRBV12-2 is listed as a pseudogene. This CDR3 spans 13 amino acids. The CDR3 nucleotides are TGTGCAAGTCGCCCGCCTCGGGCCGGGGAGCTGTTTTTT. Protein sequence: CASRPPRAGELFF.

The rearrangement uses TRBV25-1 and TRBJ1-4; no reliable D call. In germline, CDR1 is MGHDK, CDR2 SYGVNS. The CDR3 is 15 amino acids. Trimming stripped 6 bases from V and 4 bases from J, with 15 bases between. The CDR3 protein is CASSPLGGDNEKLFF. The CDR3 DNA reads TGTGCCAGCAGCCCCCTGGGAGGAGATAATGAAAAACTGTTTTTT.

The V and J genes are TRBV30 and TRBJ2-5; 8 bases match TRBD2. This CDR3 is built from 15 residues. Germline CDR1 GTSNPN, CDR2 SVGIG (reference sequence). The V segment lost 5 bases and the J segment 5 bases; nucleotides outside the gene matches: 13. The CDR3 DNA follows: TGTGCCTGGGGCAACCACGGGGGCGGGGGGGAGACCCAGTACTTC. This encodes CAWGNHGGGGETQYF.

The CDR3 sequence is CASSARTGGSLLAGGNTQYF. Here the CDR3 DNA reads TGTGCCAGCAGCGCCCGGACAGGGGGCTCCTTGCTAGCGGGAGGGAATACGCAGTATTTT. This chain links TRBV7-6 with TRBJ2-3; maybe TRBD2 (12 bases). The CDR3 contains 20 residues. CDR1 is SGHVS, CDR2 FNYEAQ, per germline. The ends were cut back, 5 bases at V and 7 bases at J, with 34 bases in the middle.

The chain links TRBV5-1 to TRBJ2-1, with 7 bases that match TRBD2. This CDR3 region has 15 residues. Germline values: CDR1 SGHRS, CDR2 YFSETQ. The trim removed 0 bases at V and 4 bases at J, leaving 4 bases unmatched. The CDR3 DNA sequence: TGCGCCAGCAGCTTGGCGGGGGGACTATACAATGAGCAGTTCTTC. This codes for CASSLAGGLYNEQFF.

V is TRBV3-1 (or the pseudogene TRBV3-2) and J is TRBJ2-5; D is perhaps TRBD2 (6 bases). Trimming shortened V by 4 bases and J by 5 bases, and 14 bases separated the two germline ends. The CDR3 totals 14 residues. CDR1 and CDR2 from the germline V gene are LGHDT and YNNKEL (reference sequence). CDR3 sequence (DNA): TGTGCCAGCAGCCGCATGGGACTGGAGGAGACCCAGTACTTC. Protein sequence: CASSRMGLEETQYF.

CDR3 amino acids: CATSRDGQLGTGGNPGQPQHF. The CDR3 DNA reads TGTGCCACCAGCAGAGATGGCCAATTGGGGACAGGGGGTAACCCTGGTCAGCCCCAGCATTTT. This chain links TRBV15 with TRBJ1-5; 11 bases are shared with TRBD1. The germline V gene encodes CDR1 LNHNV and CDR2 YYDKDF (reference sequence). V gave up 0 bases and J gave up 6 bases; unmatched junction bases: 19. The CDR3 contains 21 residues.

CDR3 protein: CASTPGGGMNTEAFF. The CDR3 DNA sequence: TGCGCCAGCACCCCGGGAGGAGGAATGAACACTGAAGCTTTCTTT. The genes are TRBV5-1 and TRBJ1-1; D is unclear. Germline CDR1 is SGHRS and CDR2 is YFSETQ. Trimming took 6 bases from V and 0 from J, leaving 15 bases between them. CDR3 length: 15 residues.

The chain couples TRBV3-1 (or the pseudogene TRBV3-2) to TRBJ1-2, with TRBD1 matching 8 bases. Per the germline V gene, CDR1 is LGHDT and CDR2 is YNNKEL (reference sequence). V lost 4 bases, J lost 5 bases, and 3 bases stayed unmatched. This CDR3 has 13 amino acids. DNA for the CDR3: TGTGCCAGCAGCCCGGGACAGGTATATGGCTACACCTTC. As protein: CASSPGQVYGYTF.

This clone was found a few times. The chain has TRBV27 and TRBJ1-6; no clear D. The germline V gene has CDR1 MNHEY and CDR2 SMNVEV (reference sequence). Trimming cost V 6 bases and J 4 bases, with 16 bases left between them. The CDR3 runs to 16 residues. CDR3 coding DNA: TGTGCCAGCAGCCTAAACCTCAGGAATTATAATTCACCCCTCCACTTT. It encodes CASSLNLRNYNSPLHF.

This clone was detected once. As DNA, the CDR3 is TGTGCCAGCAGTCCCGTTCAGGGTGGTGAATCCTACGAGCAGTACTTC. Protein: CASSPVQGGESYEQYF. The chain recombines TRBV27 with TRBJ2-7; perhaps TRBD1 as D (5 bases). CDR3 length: 16 amino acids. V was trimmed by 5 bases and J by 1 base, leaving 18 bases between them. CDR1 is MNHEY, CDR2 SMNVEV, per germline (reference sequence).